The T cell receptor beta chain under discussion was sequenced for a study of T cell changes during pregnancy in multiple sclerosis. Generated by immunoSEQ multiplex PCR, the TCRdb table keeps only in-frame clones and is missing some. Here the sample spans tens of thousands of clones, roughly 90% being singletons. CDR1 and CDR2 from the germline V gene are ENHRY and SYGVKD. This CDR3 has 16 residues. Trimming at V came to 10 bases and at J to 0 bases, leaving 11 bases not matched to a gene. This chain connects TRBV10-3 to TRBJ2-5; TRBD1 agrees at 10 bases. The sequencing used CD4+ T cells from peripheral blood mononuclear cells, collected in the third trimester of pregnancy. The sequence was collected from a female donor in good health, enrolled as a control in a pregnancy study. CDR3 amino acids: CATTPGQGLYQETQYF. As DNA, the CDR3 is TGTGCCACCACCCCGGGACAGGGGCTGTACCAAGAGACCCAGTACTTC.